One and the same sample provided the 14 T cell receptor beta chains below, sequenced in a study of CD8 T cells in Susac syndrome. Random hexamers were used to reverse transcribe 0.5 to 1 ug of RNA. TCRdb fed the immunoSEQ multiplex PCR reads into MiXCR, producing one record per CDR3 protein. The repertoire has about 90,000 distinct CDR3 sequences, 95% to 96% of them found once; the top ten carry 0.62%. Sequencing was done on a sample of CD8+ T cells from PBMCs. The source is a human donor with Susac syndrome.

The genes are TRBV24-1 and TRBJ2-7; 8 bases map to TRBD1. Germline V gene sequence: CDR1 KGHDR, CDR2 SFDVKD. The CDR3 runs to 16 residues. Trimming took 2 bases from V and 1 from J; bases not matched to a gene: 6. CDR3 sequence (DNA): TGTGCCACCAGTGATTACGGACAGGGCCTGTCCTACGAGCAGTACTTC. It codes for CATSDYGQGLSYEQYF.

The rearrangement joins TRBV4-2 to TRBJ1-2, with D possibly matching TRBD1 (5 bases). Trimming took off 1 base at V and 2 bases at J, with 5 bases between the two ends. Germline V gives CDR1 LGHNA, CDR2 YNFKEQ. The CDR3 loop spans 13 amino acids. CDR3 in amino acids: CASSQGQNYGYTF. As DNA, the CDR3 is TGTGCCAGCAGCCAAGGACAGAACTATGGCTACACCTTC.

The CDR3 reads CSVGESNQPQHF. The CDR3 nucleotides read TGCAGCGTAGGGGAAAGCAATCAGCCCCAGCATTTT. This sequence joins TRBV29-1 and TRBJ1-5; TRBD1 might be the D (5 bases). Trimming removed 6 bases from V and 1 base from J, with 7 bases in between. The CDR3 spans 12 residues. Germline CDR1 reads SQVTM; CDR2 reads ANQGSEA.

The CDR3 DNA reads as TGTGCCAGCTCGACGGAGGGGAACACTGAAGCTTTCTTT. This codes for CASSTEGNTEAFF. The rearrangement links TRBV25-1 to TRBJ1-1; D gene unclear. The V end lost 8 bases, the J end lost 1 base, and 11 bases lay between the germline ends. This CDR3 spans 13 amino acids. CDR1 and CDR2 from the germline V gene are MGHDK and SYGVNS. Full variable domain (outside the CDR3, taken from reference TRBV25-1 and TRBJ1-1): EADIYQTPRYLVIGTGKKITLECSQTMGHDKMYWYQQDPGMELHLIHYSYGVNSTEKGDLSSESTVSRIRTEHFPLTLESARPSHTSQYLCASSTEGNTEAFFGQGTRLTVV.

The chain combines TRBV30 with TRBJ1-2; D gene uncertain. Germline V gene lookup returns CDR1 GTSNPN and CDR2 SVGIG (reference sequence). The CDR3 runs to 15 residues. Trimming removed 6 bases at V and 0 bases at J, with 17 bases between. The CDR3 sequence is CACGSAQLPNYGYTF. DNA of the CDR3: TGTGCCTGCGGGTCGGCACAGTTACCTAACTATGGCTACACCTTC.

The chain has TRBV7-8 and TRBJ2-2; 8 bases align to TRBD1. V was pared by 5 bases and J by 6 bases, with 11 bases of the junction left unmatched. The CDR3 contains 16 residues. Germline V gene lookup returns CDR1 SGHVS and CDR2 FQNEAQ. CDR3 residues: CASSPLNRGAAGELFF. DNA for the CDR3: TGTGCCAGCAGCCCCCTGAACAGGGGGGCGGCCGGGGAGCTGTTTTTT.

The chain is built from TRBV29-1 and TRBJ2-7, with D possibly TRBD1 on 6 matching bases. Germline V gives CDR1 SQVTM, CDR2 ANQGSEA. V was trimmed by 1 base and J by 3 bases, leaving 10 bases between them. The CDR3 totals 13 residues. The CDR3 DNA reads as TGCAGCGTTGAAGGCGGCAGGGGCTACGAGCAGTACTTC. Protein sequence: CSVEGGRGYEQYF.

Concerning this clonotype itself: A read error may account for a junction end that differs from germline. J is TRBJ1-4 and V is TRBV29-1; D is perhaps TRBD1 (5 bases). The germline V gene has CDR1 SQVTM and CDR2 ANQGSEA. This CDR3 is built from 12 residues. CDR3: CSVEQGDEKLFF. The CDR3 region has the DNA TGCAGCGTTGAACAAGGGGATGAGAAACTGTTTTTT.

This chain joins TRBV20-1 and TRBJ1-1, with a possible D match to TRBD1 (5 bases). Germline-derived CDR1 and CDR2 are DFQATT and SNEGSKA (reference sequence). V was clipped by 6 bases and J by 5 bases, with 19 bases between them. The CDR3 extends over 14 amino acids. The CDR3 is CSARWGGPSTEAFF. The CDR3 coding sequence is TGCAGTGCCCGGTGGGGCGGGCCCTCAACTGAAGCTTTCTTT.

In its sample, this clonotype was seen once. The chain recombines TRBV25-1 with TRBJ2-6; D ambiguous. V shed 8 bases and J shed 3 bases, with 8 bases lying between them. The CDR3 length is 13 residues. The germline V gene encodes CDR1 MGHDK and CDR2 SYGVNS. The CDR3 region has the DNA TGTGCCAGCCAGTTTGGTGGGGCCAACGTCCTGACTTTC. It encodes CASQFGGANVLTF.

This clonotype turned up a few times. The chain carries TRBV30 and TRBJ1-1; the D is unclear. The ends were cut back, 2 bases at V and 3 bases at J, with 7 bases in the middle. The CDR3 length is 12 residues. CDR1 is GTSNPN, CDR2 SVGIG, per germline (reference sequence). The DNA for the CDR3 is TGTGCCTGGAGTCTCCAGGACACTGAAGCTTTCTTT. This translates into CAWSLQDTEAFF. The full variable domain, in which reference TRBV30 and TRBJ1-1 provide the parts outside the CDR3, is SQTIHQWPATLVQPVGSPLSLECTVEGTSNPNLYWYRQAAGRGLQLLFYSVGIGQISSEVPQNLSASRPQDRQFILSSKKLLLSDSGFYLCAWSLQDTEAFFGQGTRLTVV.

V usage is TRBV29-1 and J usage is TRBJ2-2; D possibly matches TRBD1 or TRBD2 (5 bases each). From germline, CDR1 is SQVTM and CDR2 ANQGSEA. Trimming removed 2 bases from V and 4 bases from J, with 14 bases in between. CDR3 length equals 15 residues. The CDR3 coding sequence is TGCAGCGTTGAAAGGGGACCCATCGGCACCGGGGAGCTGTTTTTT. This gives the protein CSVERGPIGTGELFF.

This clonotype was seen once. This chain joins TRBV6-5 and TRBJ2-7, with 8 bases matching TRBD2. This CDR3 region has 15 residues. The germline CDR1 and CDR2 sequences are MNHEY and SVGAGI. With V trimmed by 7 bases and J by 3 bases, 11 bases remained unmatched. The CDR3 loop reads CASTFSGGAFYEQYF. The CDR3 DNA sequence: TGTGCCAGCACCTTTTCCGGGGGGGCCTTCTACGAGCAGTACTTC.

The chain is built from TRBV6-5 and TRBJ1-5; D perhaps matches TRBD1 (6 bases). The CDR3 is made up of 13 amino acids. In germline, CDR1 is MNHEY, CDR2 SVGAGI. The V gene lost 5 bases and the J gene lost 9 bases, with 14 bases spanning the gap. This CDR3 is CASSQGQLAPQHF. CDR3 nucleotides: TGTGCCAGCAGTCAAGGACAGCTAGCGCCCCAGCATTTT.